This TCR beta chain was sequenced for a study of T-cell reconstitution after alpha-beta-depleted transplantation in children. Overall study results and limits: Newly produced T cells mostly provided counts and TCRbeta diversity after one year, as hyperexpanded clones declined. Several hundred expanded graft clones reportedly supplied alpha-beta T cells about two months after transplant. Where some patients showed high TCRbeta diversity at day 60, it came from recipient T cells and thymic progenitors that had survived.

A TCRbeta library incorporating unique molecular identifiers was prepared. TCRdb re-called the PCR reads through MiXCR, storing one row per CDR3 protein. The sample carries around 230,000 distinct CDR3 sequences, about a sixth recorded once. This CDR3 is built from 14 residues. The V gene's germline CDR1 is SGHRS and CDR2 YFSETQ. Trimming cost V 2 bases and J 3 bases, with 6 bases left between them. This clonotype was seen ten or more times. What it binds is not known. Sequenced here: PBMCs, mostly from graft donor cells, sampled 360 days after TCRalphabeta/CD19-depleted stem cell transplant. The chain is built from TRBV5-1 and TRBJ1-6, with a possible D match to TRBD1 (5 bases). This sequence was found in a male patient aged 2 to 10 who had a stem cell transplant for acute lymphoblastic leukemia, so the T cells may come from the graft donor. The CDR3 reads CASSLQDYNSPLHF. The CDR3 coding sequence is TGCGCCAGCAGCTTACAGGACTATAATTCACCCCTCCACTTT. The variable domain in full, with the rest retrieved from reference TRBV5-1 and TRBJ1-6, is KAGVTQTPRYLIKTRGQQVTLSCSPISGHRSVSWYQQTPGQGLQFLFEYFSETQRNKGNFPGRFSGRQFSNSRSEMNVSTLELGDSALYLCASSLQDYNSPLHFGNGTRLTVT.